The rows below give T cell receptor beta chains drawn from one sample of a study of T-cell memory formation after mild COVID-19. A single record per CDR3 protein comes from TCRdb applying MiXCR to the 5' RACE reads. The table lists more than 350,000 distinct CDR3 sequences, under 25% of them singletons. Source material: PBMCs or a T cell subset sorted from them (not recorded which). Source of these receptors: an adult woman who had mild COVID-19 (a few samples of this study predate the infection). Cell type and time point are not known. The CDR3 runs from the conserved cysteine through the conserved F or W. The D gene is left open where the match is weak. The size field is filled for only some rows; it gives once, few, many or a size class.

abundance,d_gene,j_gene,v_gene,len,CDR3nt,CDR3aa
NA,TRBD2,TRBJ2-1,TRBV7-2,13,TGTGCCAGCAGCTCCGGACTAGCGGGATTGCAGTTCTTC,CASSSGLAGLQFF
few,TRBD2,TRBJ2-1,TRBV7-6,18,TGTGCCAGCAGCTCTAGCCCTCTGCGGGGGAGAACCTACAATGAGCAGTTCTTC,CASSSSPLRGRTYNEQFF
NA,TRBD2,TRBJ2-5,TRBV6-2/TRBV6-3,16,TGTGCCAGCAGTACTCCCCGGCTAGCGGGAGGAGGGACCCAGTACTTC,CASSTPRLAGGGTQYF
NA,NA,TRBJ2-7,TRBV25-1,14,TGTGCCAGCGGGTTAGAAAGGGGGGGTTACGAGCAGTACTTC,CASGLERGGYEQYF
few,TRBD2,TRBJ2-3,TRBV7-3,15,TGTGCCAGCAGCTGGAGCGGGAGAGGGACAGATACGCAGTATTTT,CASSWSGRGTDTQYF
few,NA,TRBJ2-1,TRBV12-3/TRBV12-4,15,TGTGCCAGCAGTGAGGGACAACGGGTGCGCAATGAGCAGTTCTTC,CASSEGQRVRNEQFF
NA,NA,TRBJ1-5,TRBV10-3,15,TGTGCCATCAGTGAAAGGACGGATAGCAATCAGCCCCAGCATTTT,CAISERTDSNQPQHF
NA,TRBD2,TRBJ2-7,TRBV3-1,16,TGTGCCAGCAGCCAAGATCAGGCTAGCGGGCCCTACGAGCAGTACTTC,CASSQDQASGPYEQYF
NA,TRBD1,TRBJ1-5,TRBV19,15,TGTGCCAGTACCCCGGCGGACAGGGGTCAACAGCCCCAGCATTTT,CASTPADRGQQPQHF
NA,NA,TRBJ2-3,TRBV5-4,16,TGTGCCAGCAGCTTTCGACTAAACAGGGGCACAGATACGCAGTATTTT,CASSFRLNRGTDTQYF
NA,TRBD1,TRBJ2-7,TRBV12-3/TRBV12-4,15,TGTGCCAGCAGATCCGACAGGGGCTTATATGACGAGCAGTACTTC,CASRSDRGLYDEQYF
NA,TRBD1,TRBJ1-2,TRBV27,14,TGTGCCAGCAGTGGGACAGGGAGACGGTATGGCTACACCTTC,CASSGTGRRYGYTF
NA,NA,TRBJ2-5,TRBV7-2,17,TGTGCCAGCAGCTCCGCCTCCCCTCGGCGGGACCAAGAGACCCAGTACTTC,CASSSASPRRDQETQYF
NA,TRBD2,TRBJ2-7,TRBV7-9,14,TGTGCCCGCAGCGCCCGGACTAGCGGTTACGAGCAGTACTTC,CARSARTSGYEQYF
few,NA,TRBJ2-5,TRBV7-2,16,TGTGCCAGCAGCTCACAAGCGGGCACCATTCAAGAGACCCAGTACTTC,CASSSQAGTIQETQYF
few,TRBD2,TRBJ2-5,TRBV25-1,15,TGTGCCAGCAGTGAACGCGGGAGGGGAGGAGAGACCCAGTACTTC,CASSERGRGGETQYF
few,TRBD1,TRBJ2-7,TRBV5-1,14,TGCGCCAGCAGCTTGGCCGGGACAGGGGTTGAGCAGTACTTC,CASSLAGTGVEQYF
NA,TRBD1,TRBJ1-1,TRBV5-6,17,TGTGCCAGCAGCATCGCCGGGACAGGGGCGGGGAACACTGAAGCTTTCTTT,CASSIAGTGAGNTEAFF
NA,TRBD2,TRBJ2-3,TRBV7-8,20,TGTGCCAGCAGCTTAGCGCGGTCAGGCAGCGGGAGGGCCGGGACAGATACGCAGTATTTT,CASSLARSGSGRAGTDTQYF
NA,TRBD2,TRBJ2-1,TRBV18,14,TGTGCCAGCTTCGATCCGGCTAGCGGACCTATTAACGTCTTC,CASFDPASGPINVF
few,NA,TRBJ1-1,TRBV11-3,16,TGTGCCAGCAGCACGCCAGCGGGGGTGGGGCACACTGAAGCTTTCTTT,CASSTPAGVGHTEAFF
few,TRBD1,TRBJ2-1,TRBV30,14,TGTGCCTGGAGCCCAGGGGGCACCAACAATGAGCAGTTCTTC,CAWSPGGTNNEQFF
once,TRBD2,TRBJ2-4,TRBV2,15,TGTGCCAGCAGGCTAGCGGGGGGGCCGGGAAACATTCAGTACTTC,CASRLAGGPGNIQYF
NA,TRBD1,TRBJ2-5,TRBV5-5,14,TGTGCCAGCAGCTCGGGACAGAACCAAGAGACCCAGTACTTC,CASSSGQNQETQYF
few,TRBD2,TRBJ2-7,TRBV30,15,TGTGCCTGGAGCTTAGGACTAGTCTCTGGAACCGAGCAGTACTTC,CAWSLGLVSGTEQYF
NA,TRBD1,TRBJ1-5,TRBV12-3/TRBV12-4,16,TGTGCCAGCAGACAGGGGGGGACCCTTAGCAATCAGCCCCAGCATTTT,CASRQGGTLSNQPQHF
NA,TRBD2,TRBJ2-1,TRBV5-1,17,TGCGCCAGCAGCCTGCGTCTAGCGGGAGGGTCATACAATGAGCAGTTCTTC,CASSLRLAGGSYNEQFF
few,NA,TRBJ2-3,TRBV9,15,TGTGCCAGCAGCGTGCTGGGAAGACACACAGATACGCAGTATTTT,CASSVLGRHTDTQYF
NA,NA,TRBJ1-1,TRBV6-6,16,TGTGCCAGCAGTTCCTTCCAACTGAATGGGGTCACTGAAGCTTTCTTT,CASSSFQLNGVTEAFF
NA,NA,TRBJ1-2,TRBV4-1,15,TGCGCCAGCAGCCAAGCTAGGGACAACCTCTATGGCTACACCTTC,CASSQARDNLYGYTF
few,NA,TRBJ1-2,TRBV6-2/TRBV6-3,13,TGTGCCAGCAGTTATCAGTCCCGCGGTGGCTACACCTTC,CASSYQSRGGYTF
many,NA,TRBJ2-2,TRBV24-1,15,TGTGCACGCATGCGGGACAGCGAGCTTCCCGGGGAGCTGTTTTTT,CARMRDSELPGELFF
few,NA,TRBJ2-5,TRBV30,15,TGTGCCTGGAGTCTCCCCTCAGGGTACCAAGAGACCCAGTACTTC,CAWSLPSGYQETQYF
few,NA,TRBJ1-1,TRBV7-9,11,TGTGCCACCGCGGACGGGGGCAAGGCTTTCTTT,CATADGGKAFF
few,NA,TRBJ1-1,TRBV7-3,15,TGTGCCAGCAGCTTAAGGGGAGGCATGAACACTGAAGCTTTCTTT,CASSLRGGMNTEAFF
few,NA,TRBJ1-1,TRBV5-1,16,TGCGCCAGCAGCTTCGTTGCCGGGGGCCCGAACACTGAAGCTTTCTTT,CASSFVAGGPNTEAFF
few,NA,TRBJ1-2,TRBV3-1,11,TGTGCCAGCAGCCAAGGAGGACCCTACACCTTC,CASSQGGPYTF
NA,NA,TRBJ2-5,TRBV5-4,14,TGTGCCAGCAGGCAGACCCTTCTCCAAGAGACCCAGTACTTC,CASRQTLLQETQYF
many,NA,TRBJ2-7,TRBV12-3/TRBV12-4,12,TGTGCCAGCAGGCCCACTAGTGGCGAGCAGTACTTC,CASRPTSGEQYF
NA,NA,TRBJ1-2,TRBV10-3,13,TGTGCCATCAGTGACATGACGCCCTATGGCTACACCTTC,CAISDMTPYGYTF
NA,NA,TRBJ1-6,TRBV12-3/TRBV12-4,14,TGTGCCAGCAGTTGGGGTGGAGGAGATTCACCCCTCCACTTT,CASSWGGGDSPLHF
few,TRBD2,TRBJ2-1,TRBV6-6,14,TGTGCCAGCAGTTCGAGCGGGGGACACAATGAGCAGTTCTTC,CASSSSGGHNEQFF
NA,NA,TRBJ2-2,TRBV19,14,TGTGCCAGTAGTATATCTGGTGGGACCGGGGAGCTGTTTTTT,CASSISGGTGELFF
NA,TRBD1,TRBJ1-6,TRBV6-2/TRBV6-3,14,TGTGCCAGCAGCCTGACAGGGCCAAGTTCACCCCTCCACTTT,CASSLTGPSSPLHF
few,NA,TRBJ1-6,TRBV15,13,TGTGCCACCAGCAGAGTCGTCGGATTCACCCTCCACTTT,CATSRVVGFTLHF
many,NA,TRBJ2-7,TRBV27,10,TGTTCGGCGGGATGGTACGAGCAGTACTTC,CSAGWYEQYF
NA,NA,TRBJ2-2,TRBV24-1,15,TGTGCCACCAGTGATTACGATGGGAACACCGGGGAGCTGTTTTTT,CATSDYDGNTGELFF
few,TRBD1,TRBJ2-1,TRBV12-3/TRBV12-4,15,TGTGCCAGCAGCCCAGAAGGGACAGGGAAAAATGAGCAGTTCTTC,CASSPEGTGKNEQFF
few,TRBD1,TRBJ1-1,TRBV5-1,15,TGCGCCAGCAGCTCGGGACAGCGGGGGAACACTGAAGCTTTCTTT,CASSSGQRGNTEAFF
NA,NA,TRBJ2-5,TRBV5-1,15,TGCGCCAGCAGCCCATCTCCGGGACACTTGGAGACCCAGTACTTC,CASSPSPGHLETQYF
many,TRBD1,TRBJ2-7,TRBV27,15,TGTGCCAGCAGTTCCCCGGGACAGGGGGCTTGGGAGCAGTACTTC,CASSSPGQGAWEQYF
NA,TRBD1,TRBJ1-1,TRBV18,15,TGTGCCAGCTCACCCGGCAGGGGGCTCGACACTGAAGCTTTCTTT,CASSPGRGLDTEAFF
many,NA,TRBJ2-7,TRBV7-8,14,TGTGCCAGCAGCTTAGGGCAGGAGAGGTACGAGCAGTACTTC,CASSLGQERYEQYF
NA,TRBD1,TRBJ2-5,TRBV25-1,16,TGTGCCAGCAGAACCGTTCCGGGACAGGGATCAGAGACCCAGTACTTC,CASRTVPGQGSETQYF
NA,NA,TRBJ1-5,TRBV24-1,14,TGTGCCACCAGTGATTTCGGGGGCAATCAGCCCCAGCATTTT,CATSDFGGNQPQHF
few,TRBD2,TRBJ2-3,TRBV11-1,17,TGTGCCAGCAGCTTAGCGTCGTTGGGACTAGCGTTAAATACGCAGTATTTT,CASSLASLGLALNTQYF
few,NA,TRBJ1-3,TRBV7-9,13,TGTGCCAGCAAGGGCTTCTCTGGAAACACCATATATTTT,CASKGFSGNTIYF
NA,NA,TRBJ1-2,TRBV28,17,TGTGCCAGCAGTTTTGGGGTCGGGAGGGGCCGTAACTATGGCTACACCTTC,CASSFGVGRGRNYGYTF
few,NA,TRBJ1-1,TRBV10-3,13,TGTGCCATCAGTAGGGATGGGGGCACTGAAGCTTTCTTT,CAISRDGGTEAFF